This T cell receptor (beta chain) was captured in a study of blood T cell repertoires in COVID-19 (dated by TCRdb to about 2020). Turning to the overall study: Samples covering the acute and convalescent phases of COVID-19 were provided by collaborators in the United States, Italy and Spain. Subjects who had been exposed to COVID-19, were actively infected with it, or had recovered from it provided the deeply sampled blood TCRbeta repertoires that made up the dataset. HLA class I and class II types, where available, came from metadata supplied by the sample provider rather than from assay-based typing. The samples were drawn from the first 160 participants of the ongoing ImmuneRACE study and from 950 to 1,500 subjects provided by 6 global collaborators. A freely available public database, intended as a resource for researchers studying the immune response to SARS-CoV-2, is where the repertoires were released. A de-identified subject ID, COVID-19 status, age in years and sex were almost always included in the sample metadata. The material from the prospective study consisted of cDNA or gDNA derived from T cells, B-cell-depleted T cells, or PBMCs.

Study-wide findings and limitations: How much clinical and demographic metadata was included differed by source and by participant, and the metadata was provided uncurated.

TCRbeta CDR3 regions were amplified from genomic DNA using the immunoSEQ Assay, a bias-controlled multiplex PCR. Under the source paper's analysis protocol: The number of nucleated cells in each sample was estimated from the amplification of reference gene primers within the assay. To quantify the absolute abundance of each unique TCRbeta CDR3 rearrangement, sequence reads were collapsed and filtered. Productive Simpson clonality was computed per sample as the square root of Simpson's diversity index over productive rearrangements. As stored in TCRdb, this immuneACCESS dataset retains in-frame rearrangements with V and J assigned. A fraction of the clones does not appear; measured against another copy, unresolved V genes explain less than half of the discrepancy, and the remainder lacks a known reason. The V and J calls and clone size were taken over from that table, and D and trimming were inferred from the DNA. In this sample the table shows approximately 190,000 clones, 80% to 90% of which occur a single time. Together, the top ten hold around 21% of the sample.

Whole blood was collected in K2EDTA tubes by collaborating institutions according to the institutions' own protocols. For TCRbeta analysis, collaborator samples were shipped as frozen whole blood, as isolated PBMCs, or as DNA extracted from either sample type. This clone was detected once. Its antigen is still unknown. Base qualities are not recorded, but no much larger clone differs from it by a single base. V lost 3 bases and J lost 6 bases; the stretch between them is 7 bases long. Including cysteine and phenylalanine, the CDR3 has 12 amino acids. The kept DNA is CDR3 alone, 36 bases in frame from the first base. Based on the germline V gene, the CDR1 and CDR2 sequences are MDHEN and SYDVKM.

This TCR derives from a human donor in a cohort sampled during active COVID-19. Sequenced: peripheral blood. This receptor chain uses TRBV28 and TRBJ2-3; the D gene assignment is ambiguous. The CDR3 in this case is CASSFLLDTQYF. The DNA is TGTGCCAGCAGTTTTCTGTTGGATACGCAGTATTTT.